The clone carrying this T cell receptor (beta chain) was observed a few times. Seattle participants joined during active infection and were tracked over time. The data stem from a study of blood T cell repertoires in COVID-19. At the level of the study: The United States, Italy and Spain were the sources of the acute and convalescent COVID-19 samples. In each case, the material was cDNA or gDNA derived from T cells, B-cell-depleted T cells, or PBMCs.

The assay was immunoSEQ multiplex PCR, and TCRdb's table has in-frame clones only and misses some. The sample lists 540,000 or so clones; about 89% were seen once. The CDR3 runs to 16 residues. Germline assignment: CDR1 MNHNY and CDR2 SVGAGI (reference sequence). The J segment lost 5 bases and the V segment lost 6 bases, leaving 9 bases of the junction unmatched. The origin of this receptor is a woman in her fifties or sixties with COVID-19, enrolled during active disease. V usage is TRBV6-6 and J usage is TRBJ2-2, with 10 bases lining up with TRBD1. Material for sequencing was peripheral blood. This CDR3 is CASRPPGQGRTGELFF. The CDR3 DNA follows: TGTGCCAGCAGGCCTCCGGGACAGGGGCGGACCGGGGAGCTGTTTTTT.